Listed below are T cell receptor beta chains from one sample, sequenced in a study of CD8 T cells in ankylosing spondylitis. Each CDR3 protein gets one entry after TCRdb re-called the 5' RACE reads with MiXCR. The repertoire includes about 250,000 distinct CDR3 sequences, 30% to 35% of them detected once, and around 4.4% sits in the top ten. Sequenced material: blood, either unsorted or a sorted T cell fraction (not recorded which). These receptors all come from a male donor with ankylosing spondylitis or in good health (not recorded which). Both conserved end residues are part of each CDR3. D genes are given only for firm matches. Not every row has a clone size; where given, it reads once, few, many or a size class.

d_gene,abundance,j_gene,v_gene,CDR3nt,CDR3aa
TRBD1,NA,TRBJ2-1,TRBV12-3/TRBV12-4,TGTGCCAGCAGTGAGGGACAGGGGGTCCGCAATGAGCAGTTCTTC,CASSEGQGVRNEQFF
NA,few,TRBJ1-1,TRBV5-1,TGCGCCAGCAGCTTGGCAATACAGGGACGGGAGAACACTGAAGCTTTCTTT,CASSLAIQGRENTEAFF
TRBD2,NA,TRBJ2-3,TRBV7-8,TGTGCCAGCAGCGTCCAGACGGGACTAGCAACAGATACGCAGTATTTT,CASSVQTGLATDTQYF
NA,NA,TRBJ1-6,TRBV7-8,TGTGCCAGCAGCTTAGTACTCGATCCCTCCTCACCCCTCCACTTT,CASSLVLDPSSPLHF
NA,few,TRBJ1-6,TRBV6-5,TGTGCCAGCAGTTACTCCGACAATTCACCCCTCCACTTT,CASSYSDNSPLHF
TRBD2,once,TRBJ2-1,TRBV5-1,TGCGCCAGCAGCTTGGCCGGGACTAGCGGTCTCAATGAGCAGTTCTTC,CASSLAGTSGLNEQFF
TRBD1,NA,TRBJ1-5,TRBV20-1,TGCAGTGCTAGAGCAGGGGGACATCAGCCCCAGCATTTT,CSARAGGHQPQHF
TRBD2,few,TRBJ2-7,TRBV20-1,TGCAGTGCTCACGATTGGACTAGCGGGGCCTACGAGCAGTACTTC,CSAHDWTSGAYEQYF
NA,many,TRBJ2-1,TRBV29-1,TGCAGCGTCGGGGGGCGGACAACCTACAATGAGCAGTTCTTC,CSVGGRTTYNEQFF
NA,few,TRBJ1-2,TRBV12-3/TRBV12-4,TGTGCCAGCAGTTTAGAGCAAGGAATTCGCTACACCTTC,CASSLEQGIRYTF
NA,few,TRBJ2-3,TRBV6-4,TGTGCCAGCAGCTTGACCGAACTCACAGATACGCAGTATTTT,CASSLTELTDTQYF
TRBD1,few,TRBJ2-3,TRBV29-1,TGCAGCGCAGGGACAGGGGGCACAGATACGCAGTATTTT,CSAGTGGTDTQYF
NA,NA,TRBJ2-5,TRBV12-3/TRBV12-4,TGTGCCAGCAGTCCCCGTGGACCGAAGAACCAAGAGACCCAGTACTTC,CASSPRGPKNQETQYF
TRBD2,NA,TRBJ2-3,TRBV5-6,TGTGCCAGCAGCTTATCTAGCGGGGGAGTAGATACGCAGTATTTT,CASSLSSGGVDTQYF
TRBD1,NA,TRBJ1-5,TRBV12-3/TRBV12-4,TGTGCCAGCAGAAACGACAGGGATGATCAGCCCCAGCATTTT,CASRNDRDDQPQHF
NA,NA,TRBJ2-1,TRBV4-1,TGCGCCAGCAGCCAAGATCGAGGTCCCTGGTCCTACAATGAGCTGTTCTTC,CASSQDRGPWSYNELFF
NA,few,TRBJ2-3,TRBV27,TGTGCCAGCAGTCCACTGGACAGACGCACAGATACGCAGTATTTT,CASSPLDRRTDTQYF
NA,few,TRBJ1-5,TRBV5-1,TGCGCCAGCAGCTTGGCTCCGAGTCAGCCCCAGCATTTT,CASSLAPSQPQHF
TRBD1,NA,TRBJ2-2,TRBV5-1,TGCGCCAGCACAGGACAGGGGAACACCGGGGAGCTGTTTTTT,CASTGQGNTGELFF
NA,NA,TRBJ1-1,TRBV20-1,TGCAGTGCTGTGACAGGCCCGAGTGAAGCTTTCTTT,CSAVTGPSEAFF
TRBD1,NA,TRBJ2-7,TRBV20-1,TGCAGTGCTAGACAGACAGGGTTATACGAGCAGTACTTC,CSARQTGLYEQYF
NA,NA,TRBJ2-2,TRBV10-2,TGCGCCACCTCGAAGAAGAACACCGGGGAGCTGTTTTTT,CATSKKNTGELFF
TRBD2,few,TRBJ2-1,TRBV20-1,TGCAGTGCTCCGACTAGCCCAACAGAGCAGTTCTTC,CSAPTSPTEQFF
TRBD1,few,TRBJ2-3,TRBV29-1,TGCAGCGTTGAAGACACAGGGGTGGGGGCAGATACGCAGTATTTT,CSVEDTGVGADTQYF
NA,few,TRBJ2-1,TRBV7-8,TGTGCCAGCAGCTTAATCTGGGCAGGACATAGCTCCTACAATGAGCAGTTCTTC,CASSLIWAGHSSYNEQFF
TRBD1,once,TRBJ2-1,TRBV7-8,TGTGCCAGCAGCGCCCGGGACAGGATTTACAATGAGCAGTTCTTC,CASSARDRIYNEQFF
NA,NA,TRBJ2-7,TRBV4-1,TGCGCCAGCAGCAGCGACGGACTCTCCTACGAGCAGTACTTC,CASSSDGLSYEQYF
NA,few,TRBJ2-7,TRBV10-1,TGCGCCAGCAGTGAGAGACCGGGGGCCTACGAGCAGTACTTC,CASSERPGAYEQYF
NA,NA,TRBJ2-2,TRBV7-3,TGTGCCAGCAGCTTACCAGGAGGCACCGGGGAGCTGTTTTTT,CASSLPGGTGELFF
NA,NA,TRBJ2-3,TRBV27,TGTGCCAGCAGTTTCCTCAGGGTGACAGATACGCAGTATTTT,CASSFLRVTDTQYF
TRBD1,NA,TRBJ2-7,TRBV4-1,TGCGCCAGCAGCCCGTATGACAGGGGGGCGCTTGAGCAGTACTTC,CASSPYDRGALEQYF
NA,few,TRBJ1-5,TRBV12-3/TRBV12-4,TGTGCCAGCAGTTTAAAAGGACAGTTAACTAATCAGCCCCAGCATTTT,CASSLKGQLTNQPQHF
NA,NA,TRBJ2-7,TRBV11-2,TGTGCCAGCAGCTTGAACGGCCTCGGGCCCTACGAGCAGTACTTC,CASSLNGLGPYEQYF
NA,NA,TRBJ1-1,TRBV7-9,TGTGCCAGCAGCTGGGCGGTGAACACTGAAGCTTTCTTT,CASSWAVNTEAFF
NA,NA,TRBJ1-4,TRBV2,TGTGCCAGCAGTGACCAAAATTATTGGGATGCAACTAATGAAAAACTGTTTTTT,CASSDQNYWDATNEKLFF
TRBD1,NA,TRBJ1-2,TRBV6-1,TGTGCCAGCAGCCCAACCGGACAGGGCACCTATGGCTACACCTTC,CASSPTGQGTYGYTF
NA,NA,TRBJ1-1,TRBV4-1,TGCGCCAGCAGCCAAGGTTCAGGCTACACTGAAGCTTTCTTT,CASSQGSGYTEAFF
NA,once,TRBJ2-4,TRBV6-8,TGTGCCAGCAGGCCGGGACTCCCAATTCAGTACTTC,CASRPGLPIQYF
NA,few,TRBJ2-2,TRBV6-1,TGTGCCAGCAGTGCTGAGACGGTGAACACCGGGGAGCTGTTTTTT,CASSAETVNTGELFF
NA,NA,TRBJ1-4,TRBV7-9,TGTGCCAGCAGCGCGCCGGACCGCAAGAGTGAAAAACTGTTTTTT,CASSAPDRKSEKLFF
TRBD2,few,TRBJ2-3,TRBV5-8,TGTGCCAGCAGCTTGCAACTAGCGGGGGGCGTCACAGATACGCAGTATTTT,CASSLQLAGGVTDTQYF
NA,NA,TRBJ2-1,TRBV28,TGTGCCAGCAGCCGAACAGGGTCGTTCTTCCATGAGCAGTTCTTC,CASSRTGSFFHEQFF